The 18 T cell receptor beta chains given below trace back to one sample, sequenced in a study of blood T cell repertoires in COVID-19. Profiled with immunoSEQ multiplex PCR; TCRdb holds only in-frame clones, not every one. The data hold about 230,000 clones, with around four fifths observed a single time. The sample comprised peripheral blood. The receptors stem from a woman aged 70-85 years with active or convalescent COVID-19.

This CDR3 reads CASASIPTDTQYF. DNA of the CDR3: TGTGCCAGCGCTTCTATACCGACAGATACGCAGTATTTT. This chain joins TRBV12-3 or TRBV12-4 and TRBJ2-3; no firm D call. Trimming took off 8 bases at V and 3 bases at J, with 12 bases between the two ends. The CDR3 sequence is 13 residues long.

This clone was seen only a few times. V is TRBV30 and J is TRBJ2-7, with no clear D. Germline V gene lookup returns CDR1 GTSNPN and CDR2 SVGIG (reference sequence). V lost 0 bases to trimming and J lost 3 bases, with 6 bases between them. There are 12 residues in the CDR3. The CDR3 region is CAWSVNGYEQYF. Written as DNA, the CDR3 is TGTGCCTGGAGTGTAAACGGCTACGAGCAGTACTTC.

This chain uses TRBV5-1 with TRBJ2-3; weak D call: TRBD2 (6 bases). Germline values: CDR1 SGHRS, CDR2 YFSETQ. The CDR3 loop spans 14 amino acids. V shed 7 bases and J shed 3 bases, with 15 bases lying between them. Written as DNA, the CDR3 is TGCGCCAGCGGGACTTCCCCTGGGACAGATACGCAGTATTTT. Its protein product is CASGTSPGTDTQYF.

On this clone itself: The same CDR3 can be traced to other DNA sequences in this sample. The rearrangement joins TRBV7-2 to TRBJ2-7, with TRBD1 identical over 7 bases. Unmatched junction bases numbered 2, after V lost 1 base and J lost 2 bases. CDR3 length: 14 residues. Germline-derived CDR1 and CDR2 are SGHTA and FQGNSA. The CDR3 is CASSLDRGPYEQYF. The CDR3 DNA reads as TGTGCCAGCAGCTTAGACAGGGGCCCCTACGAGCAGTACTTC.

CDR3 loop: CASSRGGFGTDTQYF. In DNA form, the CDR3 reads TGTGCCAGCAGCCGTGGGGGGTTTGGCACAGATACGCAGTATTTT. The chain links TRBV7-2 to TRBJ2-3; maybe TRBD2 (6 bases). Germline assignment: CDR1 SGHTA and CDR2 FQGNSA. The CDR3 loop spans 15 amino acids. V lost 5 bases and J 1 base, leaving 13 bases between the germline ends.

Concerning this clone itself: An end of the junction does not agree with germline; a read error may underlie this. The chain employs TRBV7-7 and TRBJ2-1, with 10 bases aligning to TRBD2. Germline V gives CDR1 SSHAT, CDR2 FNYEAQ (reference sequence). The CDR3 runs 15 residues. The CDR3 nucleotides read TGTGCTAGCAGCTTAGACCAGCGGGAGGGAGGTGAGCAGTTCTTC. This sequence encodes CASSLDQREGGEQFF.

The genes are TRBV19 and TRBJ1-2; D unclear. The V end was cut by 6 bases, the J end by 0 bases, with 11 bases between. The germline CDR1 and CDR2 sequences are LNHDA and SQIVND (reference sequence). The CDR3 has 14 residues. The CDR3 region is CASSPRGPNYGYTF. The DNA for the CDR3 is TGTGCCAGTAGCCCTCGTGGGCCTAACTATGGCTACACCTTC.

This chain links TRBV6-6 with TRBJ2-7, with 8 bases aligning to TRBD1. CDR3 length: 14 amino acids. J was trimmed by 1 base and V by 5 bases; bases with no gene match: 4. Germline V CDR1 and CDR2: MNHNY, SVGAGI (reference sequence). The CDR3 region has the DNA TGTGCCAGCAGTGAGGACAGGGCGTCCTACGAGCAGTACTTC. Protein sequence: CASSEDRASYEQYF.

J is TRBJ2-2 and V is TRBV9, with 10 bases matching TRBD1. The CDR3 extends over 15 amino acids. The J segment lost 3 bases and the V segment lost 4 bases, leaving 3 bases of the junction unmatched. CDR1 is SGDLS, CDR2 YYNGEE, per germline. CDR3 sequence reads: CASSPGQGDTGELFF. The CDR3 nucleotides are TGTGCCAGCAGCCCCGGACAGGGGGACACCGGGGAGCTGTTTTTT.

The chain carries TRBV6-5 and TRBJ2-3; D might be TRBD1 (6 bases). This CDR3 has 12 residues. Germline V gene sequence: CDR1 MNHEY, CDR2 SVGAGI. Trimming left V 5 bases short and J 3 bases short, with 6 bases between. CDR3 sequence reads: CASSQGTDTQYF. The CDR3 nucleotides are TGTGCCAGCAGTCAGGGGACAGATACGCAGTATTTT.

The chain recombines TRBV4-3 with TRBJ2-1, with a weak D call TRBD2 (6 bases). The V and J ends lost 3 bases and 6 bases respectively, with 12 bases between them. Germline values: CDR1 LGHNA, CDR2 YSLEER. The CDR3 contains 14 residues. CDR3: CASSHPGLGNEQFF. CDR3 sequence (DNA): TGCGCCAGCAGCCACCCGGGACTTGGCAATGAGCAGTTCTTC.

This chain connects TRBV19 to TRBJ1-5; D not resolved. CDR1 and CDR2 (germline): LNHDA, SQIVND (reference sequence). The V and J ends lost 3 bases and 2 bases respectively, with 17 bases between them. The length of the CDR3 is 17 residues. The CDR3 DNA follows: TGTGCCAGTAGTATCCCGGGATCGGGGTCCCGCAATCAGCCCCAGCATTTT. Protein product: CASSIPGSGSRNQPQHF.

The chain has TRBV6-1 and TRBJ1-3, with D uncertain. The CDR3 sequence is 15 residues long. CDR1 is MNHNS, CDR2 SASEGT, per germline. Trimming pared 3 bases from V and 1 base from J, leaving 10 bases between. CDR3 in DNA: TGTGCCAGCAGTGAGTCACCTCGGTCTGGAAACACCATATATTTT. Amino acid sequence: CASSESPRSGNTIYF.

The chain is built from TRBV2 and TRBJ1-2, with 7 bases matching TRBD1. The CDR3 totals 13 residues. Germline V gives CDR1 SNHLY, CDR2 FYNNEI. V was clipped by 8 bases and J by 3 bases; unmatched bases: 6. The CDR3 sequence is CASGTDSDYGYTF. The CDR3 DNA reads as TGTGCCAGCGGGACAGACAGCGACTATGGCTACACCTTC. The full variable domain, completed using reference TRBV2 and TRBJ1-2, is EPEVTQTPSHQVTQMGQEVILRCVPISNHLYFYWYRQILGQKVEFLVSFYNNEISEKSEIFDDQFSVERPDGSNFTLKIRSTKLEDSAMYFCASGTDSDYGYTFGSGTRLTVV.

The V gene is TRBV5-1, the J gene TRBJ2-2, with D perhaps matching TRBD1 (6 bases). V gave up 4 bases and J gave up 6 bases, with 22 bases separating them. Germline V gene data show CDR1 as SGHRS and CDR2 as YFSETQ. The CDR3 is made up of 17 amino acids. CDR3 sequence: CASSLLQGLVGAGELFF. The CDR3 bases are TGCGCCAGCAGCCTACTACAGGGATTAGTGGGCGCCGGGGAGCTGTTTTTT.

The rearrangement joins TRBV10-3 to TRBJ1-5; TRBD1 is a possible D gene (6 bases). In germline, CDR1 is ENHRY, CDR2 SYGVKD. The CDR3 length is 15 residues. V gave up 2 bases and J gave up 4 bases, with 12 bases separating them. CDR3 in amino acids: CAISENRVGNQPQHF. For the CDR3, the DNA is TGTGCCATCAGTGAGAACAGGGTGGGAAATCAGCCCCAGCATTTT.

The chain has TRBV6-6 and TRBJ2-2, with 10 bases lining up with TRBD1. Germline V lookup: CDR1 MNHNY, CDR2 SVGAGI (reference sequence). CDR3 length equals 13 residues. CDR3 nucleotide sequence: TGTGCGGAAGGGACAGGGGCGACCGGGGAGCTGTTTTTT. It is translated as CAEGTGATGELFF.

Here the CDR3 DNA reads TGCGCCGGGTGCAGACAGGGGCCCCTGGGGAACACTGAAGCTTTCTTT. This gives the protein CAGCRQGPLGNTEAFF. The V gene is TRBV23-1, the J gene TRBJ1-1, with 8 nucleotides matching TRBD1. TRBV23-1 is an ORF; its function is uncertain. This CDR3 has 16 amino acids. The junction had 15 bases not matched to a gene; V was cut back by 11 bases and J by 1 base.